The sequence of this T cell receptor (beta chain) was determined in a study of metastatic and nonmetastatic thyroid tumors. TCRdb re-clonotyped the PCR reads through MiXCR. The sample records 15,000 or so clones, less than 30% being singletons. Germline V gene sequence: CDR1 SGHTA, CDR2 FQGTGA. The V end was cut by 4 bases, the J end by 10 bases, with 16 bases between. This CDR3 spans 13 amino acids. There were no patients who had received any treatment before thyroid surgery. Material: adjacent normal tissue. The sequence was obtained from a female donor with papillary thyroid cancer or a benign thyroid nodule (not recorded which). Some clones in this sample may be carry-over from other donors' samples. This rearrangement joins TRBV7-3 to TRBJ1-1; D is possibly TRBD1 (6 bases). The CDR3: CASSSGPRGGAFF. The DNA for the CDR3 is TGTGCCAGCAGCTCCGGGCCCAGAGGGGGAGCTTTCTTT.